Shown below are 12 T cell receptor beta chains from a single sample sequenced in a study of blood T cell repertoires in COVID-19. Sequencing used immunoSEQ multiplex PCR; TCRdb keeps in-frame clones, though not all of them. The data hold 90,000 to 140,000 clones, with roughly 79% observed a single time. Specimen: peripheral blood. These receptors all stem from a woman between 65 and 79 years old with acute or convalescent COVID-19.

The chain recombines TRBV5-5 with TRBJ1-6, with 8 bases lining up with TRBD1. Germline values: CDR1 SGHKS, CDR2 YYEKEE (reference sequence). The CDR3 has 15 amino acids. V was pared by 4 bases and J by 6 bases, with 6 bases of the junction left unmatched. The CDR3 loop is CASSPLQGVNSPLHF. The CDR3 coding sequence is TGTGCCAGCAGCCCCCTACAGGGGGTTAATTCACCCCTCCACTTT.

This clone appeared once. The rearrangement joins TRBV12-3 or TRBV12-4 to TRBJ1-2; D remains ambiguous. The CDR3 is 13 residues long. Deletions cut 3 bases from V and 2 bases from J, with 7 bases between. The CDR3 here is CASSLTGNYGYTF. DNA of the CDR3: TGTGCCAGCAGTTTGACGGGGAACTATGGCTACACCTTC.

V gene TRBV7-9 combines with J gene TRBJ2-7; 9 bases fit TRBD1. CDR1 SEHNR and CDR2 FQNEAQ come from the germline V gene (reference sequence). This CDR3 is 12 amino acids long. Germline trimming cut 5 bases from V and 10 bases from J; bases unmatched to any gene: 6. CDR3: CASSQDRGVQYF. The DNA for the CDR3 is TGTGCCAGCAGCCAGGACAGGGGTGTTCAGTACTTC.

The chain couples TRBV29-1 to TRBJ2-5; D ambiguous. In germline, CDR1 is SQVTM, CDR2 ANQGSEA. The CDR3 runs to 12 residues. The germline V and J ends were trimmed by 6 bases and 2 bases, with 10 bases remaining between them. CDR3 loop: CSVRDGQETQYF. CDR3 coding DNA: TGCAGCGTCCGTGACGGGCAAGAGACCCAGTACTTC.

This chain joins TRBV18 and TRBJ2-7; D gene ambiguous. CDR1 and CDR2 from the germline V gene are KGHSH and LQKENI. The CDR3 has 13 amino acids. V dropped 0 bases and J dropped 4 bases, with 7 bases sitting between them. The CDR3 loop is CASSPPLGYEQYF. The CDR3 nucleotides read TGTGCCAGCTCACCACCTCTCGGGTACGAGCAGTACTTC.

This clone showed up just a few times. The sample contains more than one DNA sequence encoding this CDR3. The V call is TRBV7-2, the J call TRBJ1-2; 7 bases fit TRBD1. The CDR3 loop spans 13 amino acids. V lost 1 base and J lost 7; bases outside the gene matches: 3. The V gene's germline CDR1 is SGHTA and CDR2 FQGNSA. This CDR3 reads CASSLGQGSGYTF. The CDR3 DNA sequence: TGTGCCAGCAGCTTAGGACAGGGATCTGGCTACACCTTC.

The CDR3 loop is CASSITDNTEAFF. The DNA for the CDR3 is TGTGCCAGCTCAATTACAGACAACACTGAAGCTTTCTTT. The genes are TRBV18 and TRBJ1-1; D gene ambiguous. CDR1 and CDR2 (germline): KGHSH, LQKENI. The CDR3 sequence is 13 residues long. The V end was cut by 5 bases, the J end by 2 bases, with 9 bases between.

The gene calls are TRBV11-2 and TRBJ2-5; the D is unclear. V was clipped by 0 bases and J by 4 bases, with 12 bases between them. The CDR3 has 15 amino acids. From germline, CDR1 is SGHAT and CDR2 FQNNGV. The CDR3 sequence: CASSLDLAGSETQYF. CDR3 nucleotide sequence: TGTGCCAGCAGCTTAGATTTGGCAGGTTCAGAGACCCAGTACTTC.

This clone was seen once. The V and J genes are TRBV5-6 and TRBJ1-4; 7 positions match TRBD1. Germline CDR1 SGHDT, CDR2 YYEEEE. The CDR3 has 13 amino acids. The V gene end was trimmed by 5 bases and the J gene end by 8 bases; junction bases not matched to a gene: 6. The CDR3 DNA sequence: TGTGCCAGCAGTGCGGCAGGGGGGGAAAAACTGTTTTTT. Residues: CASSAAGGEKLFF.

This rearrangement joins TRBV7-4 to TRBJ2-3; the D is unclear. Germline-derived CDR1 and CDR2 are SGHVT and SQSDAQ. The V end was cut by 6 bases, the J end by 4 bases, with 17 bases between. The CDR3 is made up of 15 amino acids. Here the CDR3 reads CASSPGSCTPDTQYF. The CDR3 bases are TGTGCCAGCAGTCCCGGTAGTTGTACCCCAGATACGCAGTATTTT.

The V call is TRBV19, the J call TRBJ1-1; 7 bases map to TRBD1. Germline CDR1 reads LNHDA; CDR2 reads SQIVND (reference sequence). CDR3 length: 16 amino acids. V dropped 5 bases and J dropped 3; count of bases not matched to a gene: 12. CDR3 in amino acids: CASSRRDRDRHTEAFF. CDR3 coding DNA: TGTGCCAGTAGTCGAAGAGACCGGGACAGACACACTGAAGCTTTCTTT. Based on the CDR3 plus reference TRBV19 and TRBJ1-1, the full variable domain is DGGITQSPKYLFRKEGQNVTLSCEQNLNHDAMYWYRQDPGQGLRLIYYSQIVNDFQKGDIAEGYSVSREKKESFPLTVTSAQKNPTAFYLCASSRRDRDRHTEAFFGQGTRLTVV.

The V call is TRBV7-8, the J call TRBJ2-1; 11 bases map to TRBD2. V shed 8 bases and J 5 bases; nucleotides not matched to a gene: 20. The CDR3 totals 19 residues. The germline gives CDR1 SGHVS, CDR2 FQNEAQ. DNA of the CDR3: TGTGCCAGCGGCGAGCCACTTACCTTTTTAGCGGGAGGGGACAATGAGCAGTTCTTC. This gives the protein CASGEPLTFLAGGDNEQFF.